Shown below are 10 T cell receptor beta chains from a single sample sequenced in a study of T-cell reconstitution after alpha-beta-depleted transplantation in children. The authors prepared the TCRbeta library with unique molecular identifiers. TCRdb ran MiXCR on the PCR reads and lists one entry per CDR3 protein. The sample yields roughly 500,000 distinct CDR3 sequences, approximately 16% seen once. Material: PBMCs from the stem cell graft donor, obtained from the stem cell graft. These receptors were taken from a human donor who donated a stem cell graft to a child with acute lymphoblastic leukemia.

This chain joins TRBV9 and TRBJ2-5; D remains ambiguous. Trimming shortened V by 4 bases and J by 2 bases, and 6 bases separated the two germline ends. Germline CDR1 is SGDLS and CDR2 is YYNGEE. The CDR3 runs to 12 residues. CDR3 amino acids: CASSQEQETQYF. DNA of the CDR3: TGTGCCAGCAGCCAAGAGCAAGAGACCCAGTACTTC. Looking up the rest from reference TRBV9 and TRBJ2-5 gives the full variable domain: DSGVTQTPKHLITATGQRVTLRCSPRSGDLSVYWYQQSLDQGLQFLIQYYNGEERAKGNILERFSAQQFPDLHSELNLSSLELGDSALYFCASSQEQETQYFGPGTRLLVL.

V and J are TRBV5-1 and TRBJ2-2, with 8 bases that match TRBD2. V shed 3 bases, J shed 7 bases, and the junction held 8 bases outside the gene matches. The CDR3 runs 15 residues. CDR1 and CDR2 (germline): SGHRS, YFSETQ. The CDR3 region has the DNA TGCGCCAGCAGCTCCGAGCGGGAGTTGGACGGGGAGCTGTTTTTT. Translated: CASSSERELDGELFF.

This clonotype was detected only a few times. The chain carries TRBV20-1 and TRBJ1-1; TRBD1 matches 8 bases. In germline, CDR1 is DFQATT, CDR2 SNEGSKA (reference sequence). V shed 3 bases, J shed 5 bases, and the junction held 8 bases outside the gene matches. The CDR3 runs 14 residues. CDR3 sequence reads: CSASGQGAGTEAFF. The CDR3 DNA reads TGCAGTGCTAGTGGCCAGGGGGCGGGTACTGAAGCTTTCTTT.

This clonotype was found a few times. The rearrangement uses TRBV7-8 and TRBJ2-5; TRBD1 matches 7 bases. The CDR3 totals 16 residues. CDR1 and CDR2 (germline): SGHVS, FQNEAQ. The trim removed 6 bases at V and 6 bases at J, leaving 16 bases unmatched. Written as DNA, the CDR3 is TGTGCCAGCAGTCTCCGGGACAGTGGGCAGCAAAAGACCCAGTACTTC. Residues: CASSLRDSGQQKTQYF.

The chain employs TRBV29-1 and TRBJ2-1; the match to TRBD2 covers 11 bases. Germline CDR1 and CDR2: SQVTM and ANQGSEA. This CDR3 spans 13 amino acids. The trim removed 6 bases at V and 7 bases at J, leaving 5 bases unmatched. As DNA, the CDR3 is TGCAGCGTCCTAGCGGGAGGTAGGAATGAGCAGTTCTTC. Its translation is CSVLAGGRNEQFF.

The table lists this clonotype with a few counts. V and J are TRBV12-3 or TRBV12-4 and TRBJ1-1; no clear D. CDR3 length equals 13 residues. The V end lost 3 bases, the J end lost 6 bases, and 11 bases lay between the germline ends. CDR3 region: CASSFGREAEAFF. The DNA for the CDR3 is TGTGCCAGCAGTTTCGGGAGGGAGGCTGAAGCTTTCTTT.

The CDR3: CATRMEPPTSYNEQFF. CDR3 DNA sequence: TGTGCCACCCGTATGGAGCCGCCAACCTCCTACAATGAGCAGTTCTTC. J is TRBJ2-1 and V is TRBV15; D gene uncertain. Trimming took 8 bases from V and 0 from J, leaving 17 bases between them. The CDR3 is 16 amino acids. Germline CDR1 reads LNHNV; CDR2 reads YYDKDF (reference sequence).

The chain recombines TRBV6-2 or TRBV6-3 with TRBJ2-1; TRBD2 matches at 10 bases. CDR1 MNHEY and CDR2 SVGEGT come from the germline V gene. V shed 2 bases, J shed 7 bases, and the junction held 2 bases outside the gene matches. The CDR3 consists of 14 residues. The CDR3 loop reads CASSYRTSGNEQFF. The DNA for the CDR3 is TGTGCCAGCAGTTACCGGACTAGCGGAAATGAGCAGTTCTTC.

The J gene is TRBJ2-1, the V gene TRBV20-1; 8 bases match TRBD2. Germline V gene lookup returns CDR1 DFQATT and CDR2 SNEGSKA (reference sequence). CDR3 length: 18 residues. V lost 3 bases, J lost 4 bases, and 17 bases stayed unmatched. The CDR3 DNA follows: TGCAGTGCTAGTCCACTGGAGTCGGGGGGGGCTCCATACAATGAGCAGTTCTTC. Translating it yields CSASPLESGGAPYNEQFF.

The chain uses TRBV7-9 and TRBJ2-2; 10 positions match TRBD2. Germline V gene lookup returns CDR1 SEHNR and CDR2 FQNEAQ (reference sequence). The CDR3 has 17 amino acids. Unmatched junction bases numbered 5, after V lost 4 bases and J lost 0 bases. CDR3 bases: TGTGCCAGCAGCTCACTAGCGGGAATCGCGAACACCGGGGAGCTGTTTTTT. It translates to CASSSLAGIANTGELFF. Combining the CDR3 with reference TRBV7-9 and TRBJ2-2 gives the whole variable domain DTGVSQNPRHKITKRGQNVTFRCDPISEHNRLYWYRQTLGQGPEFLTYFQNEAQLEKSRLLSDRFSAERPKGSFSTLEIQRTEQGDSAMYLCASSSLAGIANTGELFFGEGSRLTVL.